Below, one T cell receptor beta chain is given with its context. The sample is drawn from a study of blood T cell repertoires in COVID-19. Per the original data handling: From reference gene primer amplification, estimates of nucleated cell counts were derived. Some clones are missing from TCRdb's copy, which holds only in-frame ones; the method was immunoSEQ multiplex PCR. V and J calls and clone size are given by that table; D and trimming were obtained from the DNA. The sample consists of about 120,000 clones, approximately 84% of them appearing once. There are 14 residues in the CDR3. The V and J ends lost 3 bases and 8 bases, in that order; junction bases with no gene match: 9. The germline gives CDR1 MGHDK, CDR2 SYGVNS.

The receptor comes from a man between 70 and 80 years old with active or convalescent COVID-19. This chain uses TRBV25-1 with TRBJ1-2, with 7 bases matching TRBD1. Sample: peripheral blood. The CDR3 sequence is CASSETGSGPGYTF. CDR3 in DNA: TGTGCCAGCAGTGAGACAGGGTCCGGCCCCGGCTACACCTTC.